A single sample is the source of the 2 T cell receptor beta chains below, sequenced in a study of CXCR3-negative and CXCR3-positive naive CD8 T cells. The study made its TRB cDNA libraries by 5' RACE, adding UMI labels. Each CDR3 protein gets one entry in TCRdb, which reprocessed the 5' RACE reads and gives no DNA. Its listing shows over 100,000 distinct CDR3 sequences. The source material was naive CXCR3- CD8+ T cells from blood. Subset defined: CD45RO-CCR7+CD27+CD95- naive CD8+ T cells lacking CXCR3 (TNR3-). Receptor source: a human donor in good health. Some clones in this sample may be carry-over from other donors' samples.

The V gene is TRBV29-1, the J gene TRBJ2-7; TCRdb gives TRBD1 as the D gene, but with no DNA this cannot be confirmed. Germline loops: CDR1 SQVTM, CDR2 ANQGSEA. The CDR3 has 15 amino acids. The CDR3 is CSVEVDRSGSYEQYF.

The chain carries TRBV5-1 and TRBJ2-6. Germline V gene sequence: CDR1 SGHRS, CDR2 YFSETQ. The CDR3 covers 14 residues. The CDR3 loop is CASSLWSGANVLTF.